The source of this T cell receptor (beta chain) is a study of technical replicates of blood from a few donors. Method: immunoSEQ multiplex PCR; TCRdb's copy keeps in-frame clones and lacks some. The sample lists some 14,000 clones, around 86% occurring once. V was pared by 5 bases and J by 2 bases, with 6 bases of the junction left unmatched. The CDR3 sequence is 15 residues long. Germline lookup yields CDR1 SEHNR and CDR2 FQNEAQ (reference sequence). Input material: PBMCs. The TCR originated in a human donor in good health. This chain uses TRBV7-9 with TRBJ1-3; 7 bases agree with TRBD1. The CDR3 is CASSTGVTAGNTIYF. For the CDR3, the DNA is TGTGCCAGCAGCACAGGGGTTACTGCTGGAAACACCATATATTTT. The full variable domain, with the rest looked up from reference TRBV7-9 and TRBJ1-3, is DTGVSQNPRHKITKRGQNVTFRCDPISEHNRLYWYRQTLGQGPEFLTYFQNEAQLEKSRLLSDRFSAERPKGSFSTLEIQRTEQGDSAMYLCASSTGVTAGNTIYFGEGSWLTVV.